Listed below are T cell receptor beta chains from one sample, sequenced in a study of blood T cells in healthy people across ages. From the 5' RACE reads, TCRdb called clonotypes with MiXCR, one entry per CDR3 protein. The data show 650,000 to 900,000 distinct CDR3 sequences, 55% to 65% seen once. The specimen sequenced was blood. These receptor sequences come from a man aged 25-45 years in good health. CDR3s include the opening cysteine and the closing phenylalanine or tryptophan. A D gene is named only where the DNA matches it firmly. Some rows mark clone size as missing; the rest say once, few, many or name a class of expanded clone.

TGTGCCAGCAGCGCATCTAGCGGGGTCTACGAGCAGTACTTC | CASSASSGVYEQYF | TRBJ2-7 | once | TRBV7-9 | TRBD2
TGTGCCAGCAGCTTAGAAGCAGGGGGCTACACTGAAGCTTTCTTT | CASSLEAGGYTEAFF | TRBJ1-1 | - | TRBV7-3 | TRBD1
TGTGCCAGCATGGATAGAGGGGCCAATGAGCAGTTCTTC | CASMDRGANEQFF | TRBJ2-1 | - | TRBV4-2 | -
TGTGCCAGCAGTGAAGCGTGGGGGGAATACAATGAGCAGTACTTC | CASSEAWGEYNEQYF | TRBJ2-7 | - | TRBV2 | -
TGCGCCAGCAGTGGAGAAGACTTCGTGAATAAGGAGCAGTACTTC | CASSGEDFVNKEQYF | TRBJ2-5 | - | TRBV5-1 | -
TGCAGTGCTGGGGTGGTTCAGGCCTATAGTAATCAGCCCCAGCATTTT | CSAGVVQAYSNQPQHF | TRBJ1-5 | - | TRBV20-1 | -
TGTGCCAGCAGTCTGATGAGTCAGCCCCAGCATTTT | CASSLMSQPQHF | TRBJ1-5 | - | TRBV12-3/TRBV12-4 | -
TGTGCCTGGAGTGCAGGGGAGGCGCAGTATTTT | CAWSAGEAQYF | TRBJ2-3 | - | TRBV30 | -
TGCAGTGCTAGAGATACTTTGGAGGCTCGGAGCAATCAGCCCCAGCATTTT | CSARDTLEARSNQPQHF | TRBJ1-5 | - | TRBV20-1 | -
TGCAGCGTTGATGATTATTCTGGGGCCAACGTCCTGACTTTC | CSVDDYSGANVLTF | TRBJ2-6 | - | TRBV29-1 | -
TGTGCCAGCAGCCCCACTCTCAATGAGCAGTTCTTC | CASSPTLNEQFF | TRBJ2-1 | - | TRBV7-2 | -
TGTGCCACCAGCAGAGATGTGGTTAACTATGGCTACACCTTC | CATSRDVVNYGYTF | TRBJ1-2 | - | TRBV15 | -
TGTGCCAGCAGTAGAAAAGACAGGGGATACAATCAGCCCCAGCATTTT | CASSRKDRGYNQPQHF | TRBJ1-5 | - | TRBV6-2/TRBV6-3 | TRBD1
TGTGCCAGCACGGGAACCCAGATCTACGAGCAGTACTTC | CASTGTQIYEQYF | TRBJ2-7 | once | TRBV28 | -
TGTGCCAGCAGCAGACAGGGTGGGAACACTGAAGCTTTCTTT | CASSRQGGNTEAFF | TRBJ1-1 | - | TRBV7-2 | TRBD1
TGCAGCGTTGTTCAGGGGGCCGGGGAAAAACTGTTTTTT | CSVVQGAGEKLFF | TRBJ1-4 | - | TRBV29-1 | TRBD1
TGTGCCAGCAGTTCAACGGGGTCTAGCGGGGGTGAGCAGTACTTC | CASSSTGSSGGEQYF | TRBJ2-7 | once | TRBV12-3/TRBV12-4 | TRBD2
TGTGCCAGCAGTAAGAACAGCCAATACTATTCACCCCTCCACTTT | CASSKNSQYYSPLHF | TRBJ1-6 | - | TRBV6-6 | -
TGTGCCAGCAGAGGAGGTGTGGATGCTAATGAAAAACTGTTTTTT | CASRGGVDANEKLFF | TRBJ1-4 | few | TRBV9 | -
TGTGCCATCAGTGCAGCATGGGGAGCCCAAGAGACCCAGTACTTC | CAISAAWGAQETQYF | TRBJ2-5 | - | TRBV10-3 | -
TGTGCCAGCAGTTACTCGACCGAGCAGTACTTC | CASSYSTEQYF | TRBJ2-7 | - | TRBV6-5 | -
TGCAGCGTTGAAGGGGGGGACTCTTCGTGGGGGACCCAGTACTTC | CSVEGGDSSWGTQYF | TRBJ2-5 | - | TRBV29-1 | -
TGTGCCAGCAGCTTTGGCGGGGGGCCTAGCACAGATACGCAGTATTTT | CASSFGGGPSTDTQYF | TRBJ2-3 | - | TRBV7-3 | TRBD2
TGTGCCAGCAGCCAAGGGTCGGCACACTACGAGCAGTACTTC | CASSQGSAHYEQYF | TRBJ2-7 | - | TRBV14 | -
TGCAGTGCTGGGGGGGCCAATAATTCACCCCTCCACTTT | CSAGGANNSPLHF | TRBJ1-6 | few | TRBV20-1 | -
TGCAGCGCGGCAGAGGTTAGGGCCAAAAACATTCAGTACTTC | CSAAEVRAKNIQYF | TRBJ2-4 | many | TRBV29-1 | -
TGTGCCAGCAGCCGGGACATTTTACGCAATCAGCCCCAGCATTTT | CASSRDILRNQPQHF | TRBJ1-5 | - | TRBV6-2/TRBV6-3 | -
TGTGCCAGCAGCTTAGTATCGATTGGCAGGGGACCAGAAAAACTGTTTTTT | CASSLVSIGRGPEKLFF | TRBJ1-4 | - | TRBV7-2 | -
TGCAGCGGACAGATGAGCTCTGGAAACACCATATATTTT | CSGQMSSGNTIYF | TRBJ1-3 | - | TRBV29-1 | -
TGTGCCAGCAGTGAGGGGGGGCAGACTGAAGCTTTCTTT | CASSEGGQTEAFF | TRBJ1-1 | few | TRBV2 | -
TGCAGCGTTGGGGGGGGGAGCGGCACAGATACGCAGTATTTT | CSVGGGSGTDTQYF | TRBJ2-3 | - | TRBV29-1 | TRBD2
TGTGCCAGCAGTCTGACGGGGACTAGCCCCTACGAGCAGTACTTC | CASSLTGTSPYEQYF | TRBJ2-7 | - | TRBV28 | TRBD2
TGTGCCAGCAGTTACTCGGCGGTCAGGGGCGAGCAGTACTTC | CASSYSAVRGEQYF | TRBJ2-7 | - | TRBV6-6 | -
TGCAGCGTTGGAGGGACTAGCGGGGGGGATACGCAGTATTTT | CSVGGTSGGDTQYF | TRBJ2-3 | - | TRBV29-1 | TRBD2
TGTGCCAGCAGCCCCCCGACAGTCTATTACGAGCAGTACTTC | CASSPPTVYYEQYF | TRBJ2-7 | - | TRBV7-2 | -
TGTGCTAGCGGCCCTGACGGCTCGACCTACGAGCAGTACTTC | CASGPDGSTYEQYF | TRBJ2-7 | - | TRBV7-7 | -
TGCGCCAGCAGCCAGGAAGGTTATTCCTACAATGAGCAGTTCTTC | CASSQEGYSYNEQFF | TRBJ2-1 | - | TRBV4-3 | -
TGCAGCGTTGGGACAGGGATCCCGGACGCAACTAATGAAAAACTGTTTTTT | CSVGTGIPDATNEKLFF | TRBJ1-4 | - | TRBV29-1 | TRBD1
TGCAGCGCCTCCTCAGGGAACTCCTATGGCTACACCTTC | CSASSGNSYGYTF | TRBJ1-2 | - | TRBV29-1 | -
TGTGCCAGCGGGGACAGCGCCTACAATGAGCAGTTCTTC | CASGDSAYNEQFF | TRBJ2-1 | once | TRBV2 | TRBD1